Described below is a single TCR beta chain sequence and its context. The sample comes from a study of control samples from healthy donors and cancer patients. The repertoire was sequenced with immunoSEQ multiplex PCR; TCRdb's copy has only in-frame clones and lacks some. The sample has about 140,000 clones; roughly 94% are singletons. The germline CDR1 and CDR2 sequences are SGHVS and FQNEAQ. This CDR3 region has 19 residues. The junction had 11 bases not matched to a gene; V was cut back by 1 base and J by 2 bases. Sequenced sample: blood. This rearrangement joins TRBV7-8 to TRBJ2-5, with 12 nucleotides matching TRBD1. The receptor comes from a man in his forties or fifties in good health. The CDR3 here is CASSLGLGQGALGQETQYF. In DNA, the CDR3 is TGTGCCAGCAGCTTAGGCCTGGGACAGGGGGCTTTAGGGCAAGAGACCCAGTACTTC.